The source of this T cell receptor beta chain is a study of T cells expressing NK-cell markers. General study findings and limits: NKG2C+ dominant clonotype frequencies in five or six donors were roughly 1.0-7.0% of CD8+ T cells.

Libraries used 5'RACE template switching adding universal primer site and UMIs. Using the 5' RACE reads, TCRdb records one entry per CDR3 protein without DNA. The repertoire table contains 400,000 to 450,000 distinct CDR3 sequences. About this clonotype: As yet, its antigen is unknown.

This TCR was sampled from a woman aged 18-70 years in good health. Sequencing used blood T cells: a sorted CD56 or NKG2C T cell subset, CD4+ or CD8+ T cells, or bulk PBMC T cells (not recorded which).

CDR3 protein: CASSYSQRGPPGELFF. J is TRBJ2-2 and V is TRBV6-5; the TCRdb D gene call, TRBD1, has no DNA to confirm it. This CDR3 has 16 amino acids. Looked up from germline, CDR1 is MNHEY and CDR2 is SVGAGI.